This note documents a single TCR beta chain sequence. Its matching antigen is unknown. V lost 3 bases, J lost 1 base, and 9 bases lay in between. Germline V lookup: CDR1 SQVTM, CDR2 ANQGSEA. The CDR3 loop spans 13 amino acids. This entry comes from a study of cytomegalovirus exposure and HLA in healthy donors. The PCR contained 60 Vbeta and 13 Jbeta primers. Clones were sequenced by immunoSEQ multiplex PCR, and TCRdb holds only the in-frame ones, with some missing. The sample has 100,000 to 150,000 clones, roughly four fifths seen once. Study-wide points: Reportedly, TCR beta sequences accurately predicted HLA-A and HLA-B alleles in most subjects.

The rearrangement uses TRBV29-1 and TRBJ2-5, with D possibly TRBD2 on 6 matching bases. Source material: PBMCs. This sequence was found in a woman aged 55-75 years in good health and CMV-seropositive. The CDR3 loop is CSVDGLFQETQYF. In nucleotides, the CDR3 is TGCAGCGTTGACGGACTATTCCAAGAGACCCAGTACTTC.